These 26 T cell receptor beta chains were all obtained from the same sample, sequenced in a study of regulatory T cells in long-lasting Graves disease. Arm-PCR of CDR3 regions and iRepertoire HTBI primers were the basis on which TCR beta libraries were built. TCRdb reprocessed the multiplex PCR reads via MiXCR and lists one record per CDR3 protein. Here the sample spans 400,000 to 500,000 distinct CDR3 sequences, 15% being singletons. Time point of the sample: newly diagnosed GD, antithyroid drugs for less than 3 months. Generation of the TCR library employed RNA extracted from PBMCs. These same data were also listed under a study on T cells in Graves' hyperthyroidism and ophthalmopathy.

Sequences were derived from peripheral blood mononuclear cells (PBMCs), sampled at new diagnosis, from a patient treated with antithyroid drugs. The receptor set was obtained from a woman aged 40 to 49 with Graves disease.

This clonotype was detected a few times. The chain employs TRBV10-2 and TRBJ1-3; no clear D. Germline loops: CDR1 WSHSY, CDR2 SAAADI. The CDR3 contains 16 residues. Trimming shortened V by 2 bases and J by 0 bases, and 11 bases separated the two germline ends. The CDR3 reads CASSETSSFSGNTIYF. The CDR3 DNA is TGCGCCAGCAGTGAGACCAGCAGCTTCTCTGGAAACACCATATATTTT.

In its sample, this clonotype was seen many times. V is TRBV11-3 and J is TRBJ1-6, with D tentatively TRBD1 (5 bases). Deletions cut 5 bases from V and 9 bases from J, with 14 bases between. CDR3 size: 14 residues. Germline V gene lookup returns CDR1 SGHNT and CDR2 YENEEA. In DNA, the CDR3 is TGTGCCAGCAGCAGGGGCCTCGTCGGTTCACCCCTCCACTTT. Encoded protein: CASSRGLVGSPLHF.

This clonotype was seen ten or more times. At one of its ends the junction is not consistent with the germline gene, which may arise from a read error. V gene TRBV7-7 combines with J gene TRBJ2-1, with TRBD2 matching 9 bases. This CDR3 has 13 residues. Germline V gene sequence: CDR1 SSHAT, CDR2 FNYEAQ (reference sequence). This chain's CDR3 is CASSVRLAASKVF. The CDR3 DNA reads as TGTGCTAGCAGCGTTAGACTAGCGGCCTCTAAGGTCTTC.

This clonotype was seen at least ten times. V usage is TRBV12-3 or TRBV12-4 and J usage is TRBJ2-7; D may be TRBD2 (5 bases). Trimming cost V 2 bases and J 2 bases, with 13 bases left between them. The CDR3 is 15 amino acids. CDR3 bases: TGTGCCAGCAGTTTATGGCGGGCCGGGACCTACGAGCAGTACTTC. This translates into CASSLWRAGTYEQYF.

This clonotype was recorded at least ten times. This chain uses TRBV7-2 with TRBJ2-3, with D possibly TRBD1 on 7 matching bases. The V end was cut by 2 bases, the J end by 2 bases, with 17 bases between. The V gene's germline CDR1 is SGHTA and CDR2 FQGNSA. The CDR3 sequence is 17 residues long. CDR3 residues: CASSLLRGTDTTDTQYF. CDR3 sequence (DNA): TGTGCCAGCAGCTTACTCCGGGGGACAGACACCACAGATACGCAGTATTTT.

The table lists this clonotype with a count of one. The J gene is TRBJ2-3, the V gene TRBV9; tentative D call: TRBD2 (5 bases). Trimming shortened V by 3 bases and J by 11 bases, and 16 bases separated the two germline ends. The CDR3 is 13 amino acids. Germline values: CDR1 SGDLS, CDR2 YYNGEE. The CDR3 region has the DNA TGTGCCAGCAGCGACGTCACCGCCCGGGAGCAGTATTTT. This sequence encodes CASSDVTAREQYF.

The chain recombines TRBV11-2 with TRBJ2-7; 8 bases are a match to TRBD1. Germline V lookup: CDR1 SGHAT, CDR2 FQNNGV. With V trimmed by 5 bases and J by 4 bases, 7 bases remained unmatched. The CDR3 covers 14 residues. The CDR3 DNA is TGTGCCAGCAGCCCCGGGACAGGACTATACGAGCAGTACTTC. Translating gives CASSPGTGLYEQYF.

The rearrangement links TRBV5-1 to TRBJ1-4; D is unclear. This CDR3 has 15 amino acids. CDR1 and CDR2 from the germline V gene are SGHRS and YFSETQ. The germline V and J ends were trimmed by 4 bases and 1 base, with 11 bases remaining between them. CDR3 nucleotide sequence: TGCGCCAGCAGCGAAGGCAGCGTAACTAATGAAAAACTGTTTTTT. The encoded protein is CASSEGSVTNEKLFF.

Many counts were recorded for this clonotype. V and J are TRBV7-6 and TRBJ2-3; 9 bases are shared with TRBD2. The J segment lost 2 bases and the V segment lost 5 bases, leaving 5 bases of the junction unmatched. CDR1 SGHVS and CDR2 FNYEAQ come from the germline V gene. The CDR3 has 15 residues. CDR3 amino acids: CASSDLAGITDTQYF. CDR3 nucleotides: TGTGCCAGCAGCGATCTAGCGGGGATCACAGATACGCAGTATTTT.

This clonotype was seen only a few times. The J gene is TRBJ2-7, the V gene TRBV5-6, with D possibly being TRBD2 (6 bases). The CDR3 spans 12 residues. Trimming shortened V by 3 bases and J by 4 bases, and 8 bases separated the two germline ends. Germline V lookup: CDR1 SGHDT, CDR2 YYEEEE. The CDR3 loop reads CASSYREYEQYF. CDR3 sequence (DNA): TGTGCCAGCAGCTACCGGGAGTACGAGCAGTACTTC.

In its sample, this clonotype was seen a few times. This rearrangement joins TRBV3-1 to TRBJ2-2; no clear D gene. Per the germline V gene, CDR1 is LGHDT and CDR2 is YNNKEL (reference sequence). The V end lost 6 bases, the J end lost 0 bases, and 8 bases lay between the germline ends. The CDR3 contains 14 residues. The CDR3 sequence: CASRGRTNTGELFF. The CDR3 region has the DNA TGTGCCAGCAGGGGCCGGACGAACACCGGGGAGCTGTTTTTT.

The sample holds many counts of this clonotype. The V call is TRBV27, the J call TRBJ1-2; 7 bases are a match to TRBD1. The CDR3 is 16 amino acids. Germline loops: CDR1 MNHEY, CDR2 SMNVEV (reference sequence). The J segment lost 4 bases and the V segment lost 2 bases, leaving 10 bases of the junction unmatched. Here the CDR3 reads CASSLKPHRQGYGYTF. Here the CDR3 DNA reads TGTGCCAGCAGTTTAAAACCCCACCGACAGGGCTATGGCTACACCTTC.

There are many counts of this clonotype. The CDR3 nucleotides are TGTGCCAGCAGCCGGAACGGCGGGACTAGCGGCCAAGAGACCCAGTACTTC. It translates to CASSRNGGTSGQETQYF. The chain joins TRBV4-2 to TRBJ2-5; TRBD2 matches 11 bases. From germline, CDR1 is LGHNA and CDR2 YNFKEQ. V shed 4 bases and J 1 base; nucleotides not matched to a gene: 8. The CDR3 consists of 17 residues.

The rearrangement joins TRBV19 to TRBJ2-7, with D perhaps being TRBD1 or TRBD2 (5 bases each). Trimming removed 6 bases at V and 6 bases at J, with 15 bases between. The CDR3 has 13 residues. Germline values: CDR1 LNHDA, CDR2 SQIVND (reference sequence). The CDR3 sequence: CASRVGTSREQYF. CDR3 in DNA: TGTGCCAGTAGGGTAGGGACCTCGCGCGAGCAGTACTTC.

This clonotype was recorded at least ten times. The chain combines TRBV2 with TRBJ2-5; D remains unclear. CDR1 is SNHLY, CDR2 FYNNEI, per germline. The CDR3 has 12 amino acids. Deletions cut 5 bases from V and 4 bases from J, with 8 bases between. Here the CDR3 DNA reads TGTGCCAGCAGTAACTTGGGAGAGACCCAGTACTTC. Its protein product is CASSNLGETQYF.

This clonotype came up a few times. The chain joins TRBV5-1 to TRBJ2-6, with 14 bases matching TRBD2. The CDR3 extends over 18 amino acids. Germline V gives CDR1 SGHRS, CDR2 YFSETQ. After removal of 4 bases from V and 3 bases from J, the junction contained 6 bases not matched to a gene. As DNA, the CDR3 is TGCGCCAGCAGCCCAAGGGGACTAGCGGGAGATGGGGCCAACGTCCTGACTTTC. Translating gives CASSPRGLAGDGANVLTF.

This clonotype was seen ten or more times. The chain employs TRBV28 and TRBJ2-7; D tentatively fits TRBD1 or TRBD2 (5 bases each). V dropped 8 bases and J dropped 1 base, with 18 bases sitting between them. There are 15 residues in the CDR3. Germline CDR1 and CDR2: MDHEN and SYDVKM. The CDR3 here is CASSGPRDGSYEQYF. CDR3 bases: TGTGCCAGCTCAGGCCCCCGGGACGGGTCCTACGAGCAGTACTTC. The full variable domain, completed using reference TRBV28 and TRBJ2-7, is DVKVTQSSRYLVKRTGEKVFLECVQDMDHENMFWYRQDPGLGLRLIYFSYDVKMKEKGDIPEGYSVSREKKERFSLILESASTNQTSMYLCASSGPRDGSYEQYFGPGTRLTVT.

This clonotype was observed many times. J is TRBJ1-1 and V is TRBV5-1, with 7 nucleotides matching TRBD1. The CDR3 has 14 residues. Germline CDR1 SGHRS, CDR2 YFSETQ. The V and J ends lost 4 bases and 1 base, in that order; junction bases with no gene match: 4. The CDR3 loop is CASSNYRGNTEAFF. The DNA for the CDR3 is TGCGCCAGCAGCAACTACAGGGGGAACACTGAAGCTTTCTTT.

This clonotype was counted ten times or more. This chain uses TRBV5-1 with TRBJ2-1; 9 bases are shared with TRBD2. After removal of 0 bases from V and 5 bases from J, the junction contained 6 bases not matched to a gene. Germline-derived CDR1 and CDR2 are SGHRS and YFSETQ. The CDR3 sequence is 16 residues long. The CDR3 DNA is TGCGCCAGCAGCTTGGGAGCGGGAGGCAGGAACAATGAGCAGTTCTTC. Amino acid sequence: CASSLGAGGRNNEQFF.

The rearrangement joins TRBV20-1 to TRBJ2-1; D not resolved. V lost 4 bases and J 9 bases, leaving 7 bases between the germline ends. The germline gives CDR1 DFQATT, CDR2 SNEGSKA (reference sequence). The CDR3 loop spans 10 amino acids. CDR3 in amino acids: CSAKLTEQFF. CDR3 nucleotides: TGCAGTGCTAAGCTTACTGAGCAGTTCTTC.

This clonotype was counted at least ten times. This chain links TRBV28 with TRBJ1-2; 7 bases are shared with TRBD1. The CDR3 has 16 amino acids. The trim removed 5 bases at V and 4 bases at J, leaving 13 bases unmatched. Germline CDR1 reads MDHEN; CDR2 reads SYDVKM. In nucleotides, the CDR3 is TGTGCCAGCAGTATCCTAAGACAGGGTGGAAGCTATGGCTACACCTTC. Amino acid sequence: CASSILRQGGSYGYTF.

This clonotype was seen repeatedly, ten times or more. The V gene is TRBV11-2, the J gene TRBJ2-3; no clear D gene. V was cut by 5 bases and J by 2 bases, with 11 bases left in between. The germline V gene has CDR1 SGHAT and CDR2 FQNNGV. This CDR3 has 14 amino acids. CDR3 amino acids: CASSTGYVTDTQYF. CDR3 bases: TGTGCCAGCAGCACCGGTTATGTCACAGATACGCAGTATTTT. Variable domain in full (rest from reference TRBV11-2 and TRBJ2-3): EAGVAQSPRYKIIEKRQSVAFWCNPISGHATLYWYQQILGQGPKLLIQFQNNGVVDDSQLPKDRFSAERLKGVDSTLKIQPAKLEDSAVYLCASSTGYVTDTQYFGPGTRLTVL.

This clonotype was picked up many times. This chain joins TRBV15 and TRBJ2-3; 9 nucleotides line up with TRBD2. V lost 1 base to trimming and J lost 4 bases; unmatched junction nucleotides: 3. The CDR3 covers 15 residues. Germline-derived CDR1 and CDR2 are LNHNV and YYDKDF (reference sequence). CDR3 in amino acids: CATSRAREGPDTQYF. The CDR3 DNA is TGTGCCACCAGCAGAGCGCGGGAGGGCCCAGATACGCAGTATTTT.

This clonotype turned up a few times. The rearrangement links TRBV6-9 to TRBJ2-1; D tentatively reads TRBD1 or TRBD2 (5 bases each). The CDR3 loop spans 12 amino acids. Trimming left V 3 bases short and J 8 bases short, with 8 bases between. The germline gives CDR1 MNHGY, CDR2 SVAAGI. The DNA of the CDR3 is TGTGCCAGCAGTTACACGGGACATGAGCAGTTCTTC. Encoded protein: CASSYTGHEQFF.

On this clonotype: A much larger clone lies a single base off, so this may be a read error. V usage is TRBV7-9 and J usage is TRBJ2-1, with D perhaps matching TRBD1 or TRBD2 (5 bases each). CDR1 and CDR2 (germline): SEHNR, FQNEAQ (reference sequence). The V and J ends lost 1 base and 9 bases respectively, with 16 bases between them. The length of the CDR3 is 15 residues. CDR3 sequence: CASSLVDMGRVEQFF. DNA of the CDR3: TGTGCCAGCAGCTTAGTGGACATGGGACGGGTTGAGCAGTTCTTC.

This clonotype was counted at least ten times. J is TRBJ1-4 and V is TRBV27; a weak D match, TRBD1 (5 bases). Germline V gene sequence: CDR1 MNHEY, CDR2 SMNVEV (reference sequence). V lost 7 bases and J lost 11, with 17 bases in between. CDR3 length: 13 residues. Here the CDR3 DNA reads TGTGCCAGCATGCGGGACCCCGACGGGAAACTGTTTTTT. Protein: CASMRDPDGKLFF.